This T cell receptor (beta chain) was found in a study of yellow fever vaccine responses in identical twins. Study-wide results and limits: Twins' vaccine T cell responses were reported to seem partly convergent and partly personalized.

TCRdb recomputed calls from the RT-PCR reads with MiXCR, one row per CDR3 protein. The sample shows hundreds of distinct CDR3 sequences, around two thirds of them seen only once. About this clonotype: Its matching antigen is unknown.

V gave up 3 bases and J gave up 0 bases, with 5 bases separating them. The CDR3 extends over 13 amino acids. Germline V CDR1 and CDR2: WNHNN, SYGVQD (reference sequence). The clonotype originates from a female donor who received the yellow fever vaccine. Sequenced material: T cells from blood (PBMCs), unsorted or a sorted subset (not recorded which), taken before or after yellow fever vaccination (not recorded which). The rearrangement uses TRBV10-1 and TRBJ1-1, with D unclear. CDR3 loop: CASSDGLNTEAFF. The CDR3 bases are TGCGCCAGCAGTGACGGATTGAACACTGAAGCTTTCTTT.